Listed here are 5 T cell receptor beta chains from one sample, sequenced in a study of T cell repertoires in cytomegalovirus infection. One entry per CDR3 protein results from TCRdb running MiXCR on the reads. The repertoire holds hundreds of thousands of distinct CDR3 sequences, with roughly 29% as singletons. These receptors lack a known antigen. The sample was cultured PBMCs, taken from culture after CMV antigen stimulation. These receptors were taken from a human donor in good health (CMV status not recorded). Some clones in this sample may be carry-over from other donors' samples.

This clonotype came up once. This sequence joins TRBV5-6 and TRBJ1-5; no firm D call. This CDR3 region has 15 residues. Germline V gives CDR1 SGHDT, CDR2 YYEEEE. Trimming cost V 4 bases and J 2 bases, with 13 bases left between them. The CDR3: CASSPVRVRNQPQHF. For the CDR3, the DNA is TGTGCCAGCAGCCCCGTGCGGGTTCGCAATCAGCCCCAGCATTTT.

This chain uses TRBV2 with TRBJ1-4, with TRBD1 matching over 9 bases. V shed 6 bases, J shed 1 base, and the junction held 6 bases outside the gene matches. Germline V gene lookup returns CDR1 SNHLY and CDR2 FYNNEI. The CDR3 is 16 amino acids. Here the CDR3 reads CASSRQGDRTNEKLFF. The CDR3 DNA reads TGTGCCAGCAGCCGACAGGGGGATCGAACTAATGAAAAACTGTTTTTT.

The chain has TRBV2 and TRBJ1-3; D uncertain. With 6 bases removed from V and 0 bases from J, the gap between germline ends came to 18 bases. The length of the CDR3 is 17 residues. CDR1 is SNHLY and CDR2 is FYNNEI in the germline V gene. The CDR3 sequence is CASRKIHVSSSGNTIYF. CDR3 coding DNA: TGTGCCAGCAGGAAGATCCATGTATCGAGCTCTGGAAACACCATATATTTT.

This clonotype has only a few counts. The chain carries TRBV10-3 and TRBJ1-5; D is uncertain. This CDR3 region has 16 residues. Germline V gene lookup returns CDR1 ENHRY and CDR2 SYGVKD. Trimming left V 3 bases short and J 6 bases short, with 18 bases between. The chain's CDR3 is CAISDPTMALGQPQHF. The CDR3 DNA follows: TGTGCCATCAGTGACCCAACTATGGCCCTTGGTCAGCCCCAGCATTTT.

The sample holds a few counts of this clonotype. The chain joins TRBV7-2 to TRBJ1-4, with D possibly being TRBD1 (5 bases). Germline lookup yields CDR1 SGHTA and CDR2 FQGNSA. CDR3 length equals 22 residues. The V gene lost 2 bases and the J gene lost 0 bases, with 28 bases spanning the gap. The CDR3 DNA follows: TGTGCCAGCAGCTTAACGGGGGTTCGGCCGCTTGCGAATTACGCAACTAATGAAAAACTGTTTTTT. Translating gives CASSLTGVRPLANYATNEKLFF.